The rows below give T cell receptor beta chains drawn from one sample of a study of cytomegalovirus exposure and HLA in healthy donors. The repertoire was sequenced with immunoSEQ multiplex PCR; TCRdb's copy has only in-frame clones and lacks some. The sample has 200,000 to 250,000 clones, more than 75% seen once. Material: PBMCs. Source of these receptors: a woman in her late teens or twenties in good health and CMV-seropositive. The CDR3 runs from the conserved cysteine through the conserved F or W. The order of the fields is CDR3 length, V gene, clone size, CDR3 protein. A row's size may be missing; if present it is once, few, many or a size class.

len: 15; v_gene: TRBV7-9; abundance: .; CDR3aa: CASSLAAYSNQPQHF
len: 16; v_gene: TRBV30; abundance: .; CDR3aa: CAWSAKLAGAGNEQFF
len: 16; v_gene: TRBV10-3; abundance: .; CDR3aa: CAISEEGTSRPGELFF
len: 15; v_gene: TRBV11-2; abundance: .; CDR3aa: CASSFAWDRGLEQYF
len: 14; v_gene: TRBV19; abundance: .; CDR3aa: CASSRKGMNTEAFF
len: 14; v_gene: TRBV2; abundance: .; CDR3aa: CASSERVRGNEQYF
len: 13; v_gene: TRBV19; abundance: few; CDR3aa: CASRTGYNTEAFF
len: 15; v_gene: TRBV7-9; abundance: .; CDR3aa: CASSSAGTGSNGYTF
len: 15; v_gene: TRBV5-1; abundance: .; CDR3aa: CASSSHRGSYNEQFF
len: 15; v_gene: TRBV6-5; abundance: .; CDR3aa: CASRPPGQATYEQYF
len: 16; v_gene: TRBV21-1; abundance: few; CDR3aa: CASSKARPPQSETQYF